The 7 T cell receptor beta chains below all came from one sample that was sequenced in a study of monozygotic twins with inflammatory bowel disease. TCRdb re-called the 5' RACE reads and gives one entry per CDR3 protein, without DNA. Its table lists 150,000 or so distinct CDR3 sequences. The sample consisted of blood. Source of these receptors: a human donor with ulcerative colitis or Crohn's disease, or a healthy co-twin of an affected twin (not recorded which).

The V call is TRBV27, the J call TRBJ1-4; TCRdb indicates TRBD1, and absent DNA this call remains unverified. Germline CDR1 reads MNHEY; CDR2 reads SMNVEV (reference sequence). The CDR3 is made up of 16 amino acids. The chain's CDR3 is CASSLRLGQGNEKLFF.

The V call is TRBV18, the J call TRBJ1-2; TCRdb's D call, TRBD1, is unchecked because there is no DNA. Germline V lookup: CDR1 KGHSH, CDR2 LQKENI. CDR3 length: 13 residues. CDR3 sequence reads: CASSTRDGGGYTF. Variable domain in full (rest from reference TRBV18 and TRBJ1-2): NAGVMQNPRHLVRRRGQEARLRCSPMKGHSHVYWYRQLPEEGLKFMVYLQKENIIDESGMPKERFSAEFPKEGPSILRIQQVVRGDSAAYFCASSTRDGGGYTFGSGTRLTVV.

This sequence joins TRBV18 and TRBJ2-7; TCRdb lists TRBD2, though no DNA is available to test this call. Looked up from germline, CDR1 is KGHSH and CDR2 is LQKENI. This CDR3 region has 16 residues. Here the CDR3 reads CASSPRLAGQSYEQYF.

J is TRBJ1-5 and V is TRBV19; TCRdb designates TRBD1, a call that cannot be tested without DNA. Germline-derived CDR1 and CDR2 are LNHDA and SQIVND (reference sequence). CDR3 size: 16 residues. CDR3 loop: CASSFSTGYSNQPQHF.

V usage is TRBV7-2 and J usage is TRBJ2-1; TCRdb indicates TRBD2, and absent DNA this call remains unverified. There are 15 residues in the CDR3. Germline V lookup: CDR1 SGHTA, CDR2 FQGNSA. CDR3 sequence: CASSLESGGPYNQFF.

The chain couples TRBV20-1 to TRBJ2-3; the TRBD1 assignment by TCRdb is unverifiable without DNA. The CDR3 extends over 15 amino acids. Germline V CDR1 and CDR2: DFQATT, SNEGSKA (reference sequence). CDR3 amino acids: CSARDLLAGGLGQYF.

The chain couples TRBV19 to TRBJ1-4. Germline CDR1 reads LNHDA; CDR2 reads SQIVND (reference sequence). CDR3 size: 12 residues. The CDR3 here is CASSPRMEKLFF.